This T cell receptor (beta chain) stems from a study of cytomegalovirus exposure and HLA in healthy donors. Study overall: About 80 million unique TCR sequences came from HLA-typed donors in an early release. General observations from the study: Later findings reportedly placed an Asian-associated ancestry cluster below the roughly 660-donor mean for N-insertions. Reportedly, HLA-A and HLA-B alleles of most subjects were accurately predicted from TCR beta.

As for this clone: What it recognizes is unknown.

The PCR contained 60 Vbeta and 13 Jbeta primers. The assay was immunoSEQ multiplex PCR, and TCRdb's table has in-frame clones only and misses some. The sample carries 130,000 or so clones, 80% to 85% recorded once. Sequencing input: PBMCs. The clonotype originates from a woman aged 40 to 50 in good health and CMV-seronegative.

The CDR3 here is CASSLSGGDYGYTF. CDR3 DNA sequence: TGTGCCAGCAGCTTATCAGGGGGTGACTATGGCTACACCTTC. The chain joins TRBV7-9 to TRBJ1-2, with 7 bases matching TRBD1. The junction had 3 bases not matched to a gene; V was cut back by 2 bases and J by 3 bases. CDR3 length equals 14 residues. Per germline, CDR1 SEHNR and CDR2 FQNEAQ (reference sequence).